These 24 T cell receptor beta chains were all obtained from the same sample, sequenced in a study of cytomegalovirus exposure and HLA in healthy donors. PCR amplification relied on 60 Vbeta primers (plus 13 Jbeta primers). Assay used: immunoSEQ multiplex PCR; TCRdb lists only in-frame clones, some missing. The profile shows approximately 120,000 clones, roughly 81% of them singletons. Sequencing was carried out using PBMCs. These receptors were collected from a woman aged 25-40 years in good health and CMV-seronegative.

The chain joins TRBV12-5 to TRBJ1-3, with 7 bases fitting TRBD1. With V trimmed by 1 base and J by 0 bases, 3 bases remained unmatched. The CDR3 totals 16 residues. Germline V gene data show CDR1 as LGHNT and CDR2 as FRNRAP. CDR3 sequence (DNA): TGTGCTAGTGGTTTGGGACAGGGAAGCTCTGGAAACACCATATATTTT. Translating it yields CASGLGQGSSGNTIYF.

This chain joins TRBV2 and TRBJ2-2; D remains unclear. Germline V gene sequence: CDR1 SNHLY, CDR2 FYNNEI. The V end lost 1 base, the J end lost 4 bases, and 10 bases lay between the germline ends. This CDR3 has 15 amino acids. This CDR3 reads CASSEGLSGTGELFF. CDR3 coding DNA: TGTGCCAGCAGTGAAGGATTATCCGGCACCGGGGAGCTGTTTTTT.

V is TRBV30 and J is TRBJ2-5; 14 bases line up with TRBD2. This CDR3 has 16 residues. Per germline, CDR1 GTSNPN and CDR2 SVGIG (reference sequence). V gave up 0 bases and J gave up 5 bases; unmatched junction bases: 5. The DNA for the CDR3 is TGTGCCTGGAGTGTCGGACTAGCGGGAGGAAGTGAGACCCAGTACTTC. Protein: CAWSVGLAGGSETQYF.

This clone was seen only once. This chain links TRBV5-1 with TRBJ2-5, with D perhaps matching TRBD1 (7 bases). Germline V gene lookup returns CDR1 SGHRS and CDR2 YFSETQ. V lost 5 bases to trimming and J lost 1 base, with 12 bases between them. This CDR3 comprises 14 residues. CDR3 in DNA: TGCGCCAGCAGTTCTCAGGGGGGCCAAGAGACCCAGTACTTC. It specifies CASSSQGGQETQYF.

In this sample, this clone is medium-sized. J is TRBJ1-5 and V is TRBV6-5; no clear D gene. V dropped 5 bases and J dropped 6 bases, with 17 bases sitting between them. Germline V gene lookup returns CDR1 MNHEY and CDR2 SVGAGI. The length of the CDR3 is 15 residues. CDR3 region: CASSKTGILGQPQHF. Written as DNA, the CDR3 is TGTGCCAGCAGTAAGACGGGGATTTTAGGTCAGCCCCAGCATTTT.

In DNA, the CDR3 is TGTGCCAGCAGCCCAACGGACAGGGGAGTGGGCGAGCAGTACTTC. This translates into CASSPTDRGVGEQYF. The chain employs TRBV9 and TRBJ2-7; 9 bases align to TRBD1. Germline V gives CDR1 SGDLS, CDR2 YYNGEE. V lost 4 bases to trimming and J lost 6 bases; unmatched junction nucleotides: 11. This CDR3 comprises 15 residues.

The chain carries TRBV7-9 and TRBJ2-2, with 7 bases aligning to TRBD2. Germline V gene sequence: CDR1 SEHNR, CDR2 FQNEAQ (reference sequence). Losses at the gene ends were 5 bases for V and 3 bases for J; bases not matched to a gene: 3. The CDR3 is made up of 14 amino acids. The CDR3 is CASSTSAYTGELFF. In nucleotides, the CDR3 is TGTGCCAGCAGCACTAGCGCTTACACCGGGGAGCTGTTTTTT.

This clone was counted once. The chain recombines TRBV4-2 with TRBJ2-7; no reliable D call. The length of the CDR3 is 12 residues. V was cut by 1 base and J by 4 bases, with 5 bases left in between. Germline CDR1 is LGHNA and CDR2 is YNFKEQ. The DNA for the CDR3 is TGTGCCAGCAGCCAAGGTATTTACGAGCAGTACTTC. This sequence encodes CASSQGIYEQYF.

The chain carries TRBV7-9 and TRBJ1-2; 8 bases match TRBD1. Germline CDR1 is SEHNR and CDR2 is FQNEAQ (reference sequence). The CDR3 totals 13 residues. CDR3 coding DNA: TGTGCAGGGGTAGGACAGGGTGACTATGGCTACACCTTC. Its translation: CAGVGQGDYGYTF.

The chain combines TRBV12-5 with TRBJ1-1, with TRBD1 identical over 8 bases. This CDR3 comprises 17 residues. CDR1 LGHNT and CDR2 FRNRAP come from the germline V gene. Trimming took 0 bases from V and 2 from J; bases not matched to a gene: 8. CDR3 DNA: TGTGCTAGTGGTTTGGTACTAGGGACAGGCCTAAACACTGAAGCTTTCTTT. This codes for CASGLVLGTGLNTEAFF.

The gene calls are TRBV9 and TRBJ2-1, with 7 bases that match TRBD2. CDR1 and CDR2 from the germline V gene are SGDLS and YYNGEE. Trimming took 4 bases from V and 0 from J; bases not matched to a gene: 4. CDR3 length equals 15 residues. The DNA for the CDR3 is TGTGCCAGCAGCCTCCGCGGGAGCTCCTACAATGAGCAGTTCTTC. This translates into CASSLRGSSYNEQFF.

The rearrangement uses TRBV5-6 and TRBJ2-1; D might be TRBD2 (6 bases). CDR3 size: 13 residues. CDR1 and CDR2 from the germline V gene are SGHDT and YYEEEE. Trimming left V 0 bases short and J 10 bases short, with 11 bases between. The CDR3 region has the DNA TGTGCCAGCAGCTTGGTAGGGGCGGGAGAGCAGTTCTTC. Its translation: CASSLVGAGEQFF. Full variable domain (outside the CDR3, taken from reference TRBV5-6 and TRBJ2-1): DAGVTQSPTHLIKTRGQQVTLRCSPKSGHDTVSWYQQALGQGPQFIFQYYEEEERQRGNFPDRFSGHQFPNYSSELNVNALLLGDSALYLCASSLVGAGEQFFGPGTRLTVL.

For the CDR3, the DNA is TGTGCCAGCAGCCAAAACAGGGGGCTGGACTCCTACAATGAGCAGTTCTTC. Translation gives CASSQNRGLDSYNEQFF. The chain has TRBV14 and TRBJ2-1; the match to TRBD1 covers 9 bases. The CDR3 consists of 17 residues. Germline loops: CDR1 SGHDN, CDR2 FVKESK. V was clipped by 2 bases and J by 0 bases; unmatched bases: 5.

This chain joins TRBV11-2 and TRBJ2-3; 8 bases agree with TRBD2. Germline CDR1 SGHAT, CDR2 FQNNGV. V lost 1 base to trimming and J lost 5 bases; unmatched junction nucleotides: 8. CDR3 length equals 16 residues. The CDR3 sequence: CASSLVLAGVGDTQYF. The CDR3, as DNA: TGTGCCAGCAGCTTAGTCCTAGCGGGCGTGGGAGATACGCAGTATTTT.

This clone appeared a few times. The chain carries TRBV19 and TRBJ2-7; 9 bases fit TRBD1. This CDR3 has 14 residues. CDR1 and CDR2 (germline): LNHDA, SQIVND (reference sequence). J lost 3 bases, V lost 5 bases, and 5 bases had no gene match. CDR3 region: CASSGGQGLYEQYF. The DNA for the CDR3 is TGTGCCAGTAGTGGGGGACAGGGTCTCTACGAGCAGTACTTC. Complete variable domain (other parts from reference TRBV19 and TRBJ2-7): DGGITQSPKYLFRKEGQNVTLSCEQNLNHDAMYWYRQDPGQGLRLIYYSQIVNDFQKGDIAEGYSVSREKKESFPLTVTSAQKNPTAFYLCASSGGQGLYEQYFGPGTRLTVT.

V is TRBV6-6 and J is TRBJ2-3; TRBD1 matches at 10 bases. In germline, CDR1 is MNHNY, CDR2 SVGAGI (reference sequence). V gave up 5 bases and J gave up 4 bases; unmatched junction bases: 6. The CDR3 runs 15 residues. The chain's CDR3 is CASSTWTGGSDTQYF. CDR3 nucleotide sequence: TGTGCCAGCAGTACGTGGACAGGGGGATCAGATACGCAGTATTTT.

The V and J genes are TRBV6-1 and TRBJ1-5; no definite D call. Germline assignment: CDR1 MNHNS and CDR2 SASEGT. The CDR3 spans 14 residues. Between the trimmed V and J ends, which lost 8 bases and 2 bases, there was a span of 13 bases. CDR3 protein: CASLTVSGNQPQHF. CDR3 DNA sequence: TGTGCCAGCCTTACAGTTTCTGGCAATCAGCCCCAGCATTTT.

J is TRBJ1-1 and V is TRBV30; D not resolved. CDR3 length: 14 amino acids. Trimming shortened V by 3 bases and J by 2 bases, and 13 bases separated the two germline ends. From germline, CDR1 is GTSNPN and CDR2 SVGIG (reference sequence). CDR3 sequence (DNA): TGTGCCTGGAGCCCGCTTCGAGCCAACACTGAAGCTTTCTTT. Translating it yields CAWSPLRANTEAFF.

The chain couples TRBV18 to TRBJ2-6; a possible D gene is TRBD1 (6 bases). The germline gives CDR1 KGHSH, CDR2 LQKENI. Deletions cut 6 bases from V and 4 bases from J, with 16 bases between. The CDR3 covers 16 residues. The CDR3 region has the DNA TGTGCCAGCTCCAAAGGGGGAACTTCGGGGGCCAACGTCCTGACTTTC. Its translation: CASSKGGTSGANVLTF.

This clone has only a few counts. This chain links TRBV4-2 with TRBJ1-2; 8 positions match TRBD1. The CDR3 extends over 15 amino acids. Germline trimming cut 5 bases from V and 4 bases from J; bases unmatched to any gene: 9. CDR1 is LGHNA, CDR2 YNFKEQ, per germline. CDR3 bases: TGTGCCAGCAGCTCACCGGACAGGGTTAGCTATGGCTACACCTTC. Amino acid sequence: CASSSPDRVSYGYTF.

The CDR3 is CASSYVSRAGELFF. Written as DNA, the CDR3 is TGTGCCAGCAGTTACGTTTCGCGGGCCGGGGAGCTGTTTTTT. The V and J genes are TRBV6-5 and TRBJ2-2; a possible D gene is TRBD2 (5 bases). The germline V gene encodes CDR1 MNHEY and CDR2 SVGAGI. V was clipped by 2 bases and J by 6 bases, with 10 bases between them. The CDR3 consists of 14 residues.

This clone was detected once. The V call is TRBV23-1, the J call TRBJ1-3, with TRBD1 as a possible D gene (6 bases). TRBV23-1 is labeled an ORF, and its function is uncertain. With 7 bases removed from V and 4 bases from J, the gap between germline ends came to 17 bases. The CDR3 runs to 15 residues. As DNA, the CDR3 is TGCGCCAGCATTACTTGCAGGGGTTACGGAAACACCATATATTTT. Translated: CASITCRGYGNTIYF.

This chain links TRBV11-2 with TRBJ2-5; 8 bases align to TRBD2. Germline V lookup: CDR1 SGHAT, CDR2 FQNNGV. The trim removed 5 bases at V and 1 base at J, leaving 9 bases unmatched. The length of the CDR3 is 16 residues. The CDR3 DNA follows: TGTGCCAGCAGCCCACCGGGACTAGTAACCCAAGAGACCCAGTACTTC. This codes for CASSPPGLVTQETQYF.

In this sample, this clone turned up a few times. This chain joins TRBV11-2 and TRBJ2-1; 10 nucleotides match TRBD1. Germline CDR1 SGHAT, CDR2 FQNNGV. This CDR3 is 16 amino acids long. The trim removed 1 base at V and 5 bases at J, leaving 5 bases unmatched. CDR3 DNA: TGTGCCAGCAGCTTAGGCCCCGGGACAGGGGACAATGAGCAGTTCTTC. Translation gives CASSLGPGTGDNEQFF.